This T cell receptor beta chain originates from a study of T cell repertoires in cytomegalovirus infection. Study-wide background: Evidence of both CMV infection and a matching HLA type came from public TCR beta signatures. The study's findings and limits: Totalled public TCR beta family frequency picked out people who carried CMV plus the relevant HLA. Clonotypes of TCR beta that were HLA-C-restricted and CMV-specific dominated the ex vivo response.

Trimming left V 2 bases short and J 5 bases short, with 20 bases between. Germline CDR1 reads SEHNR; CDR2 reads FQNEAQ (reference sequence). The CDR3 loop spans 17 amino acids. This clonotype was observed at least ten times. What it recognizes is unknown. TCRdb called the reads again in MiXCR, with one record for every CDR3 protein. The data contain over 150,000 distinct CDR3 sequences, approximately 15% of them singletons. Sample: PBMCs. The chain joins TRBV7-9 to TRBJ2-3; D is perhaps TRBD2 (6 bases). The source of this sequence is a human donor in good health (CMV status not recorded). Some clones in this sample may be carry-over from other donors' samples. The CDR3 bases are TGTGCCAGCAGCTTACCCCCCGACGGGACTGGGAGAGATACGCAGTATTTT. Residues: CASSLPPDGTGRDTQYF.